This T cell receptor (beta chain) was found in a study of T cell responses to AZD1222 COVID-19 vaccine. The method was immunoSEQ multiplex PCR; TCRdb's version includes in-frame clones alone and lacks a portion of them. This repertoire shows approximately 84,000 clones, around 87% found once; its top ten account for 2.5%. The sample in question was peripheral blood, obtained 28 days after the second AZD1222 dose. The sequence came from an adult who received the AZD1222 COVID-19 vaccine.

The CDR3 reads CAISESAGAQETQYF. The CDR3 DNA is TGTGCCATCAGTGAGTCGGCGGGGGCCCAAGAGACCCAGTACTTC. V and J are TRBV10-3 and TRBJ2-5; D might be TRBD2 (7 bases). V was clipped by 0 bases and J by 1 base, with 9 bases between them. This CDR3 contains 15 residues. CDR1 and CDR2 from the germline V gene are ENHRY and SYGVKD.